A selection of T cell receptor beta chains follows, all from one sample in a study of beta chain features in type 1 diabetes. The protocol was immunoSEQ multiplex PCR, while the TCRdb copy is restricted to in-frame clones and leaves out a portion. The data contain 600,000 or so clones, about an eighth of them seen just once; the ten biggest clones take up more than 0.09%. The specimen was naive CD4+ T cells from blood. The receptors were gathered from a young man with type 1 diabetes. Each CDR3 is given without its conserved first and last residue. Fields, in order: CDR3 protein, J gene, V gene.

ASSARDRDQETQY,TRBJ2-5,TRBV7-9
ASSRLTGASYEQY,TRBJ2-7,TRBV14
ASSLKTGYTGELF,TRBJ2-2,TRBV5-1
ASSPTGQGGNIQY,TRBJ2-4,TRBV7-3
ASSPGLHSNQPQH,TRBJ1-5,TRBV2
ASSAPPGTGTGAYNEQF,TRBJ2-1,TRBV9
ASSGTGPRGGYT,TRBJ1-2,TRBV9
ASTEISDTEAF,TRBJ1-1,TRBV2
ASSPDSNYGYT,TRBJ1-2,TRBV7-2
SVTLPPDHQETQY,TRBJ2-5,TRBV29-1
ASSYDSSNQPQH,TRBJ1-5,TRBV6-6
ASSRGVGRGETQY,TRBJ2-5,TRBV7-2
ASSLEGKDPPAQY,TRBJ2-3,TRBV19
ASSFAGADEQY,TRBJ2-7,TRBV28
SVDSGDTIY,TRBJ1-3,TRBV29-1
ASSSAMNEKLF,TRBJ1-4,TRBV5-1
ASSPREAAEVRVNNEQF,TRBJ2-1,TRBV4-3
ASSVLGHQETQY,TRBJ2-5,TRBV9
ASSQYGLAGVETQY,TRBJ2-5,TRBV9
ASSPNSGNTIY,TRBJ1-3,TRBV14
ASRWGIEKLF,TRBJ1-4,TRBV2
ASSSGPRVEKLF,TRBJ1-4,TRBV6-5
ASSLVQGRNSPLH,TRBJ1-6,TRBV11-2
ASSPAEGAEGANVLT,TRBJ2-6,TRBV4-2
ASSSGQGVDQPQH,TRBJ1-5,TRBV5-1
ASSLGPGGTEAF,TRBJ1-1,TRBV5-6
ASSLVYNTEAF,TRBJ1-1,TRBV11-2
ASSQDEARNGELF,TRBJ2-2,TRBV4-2
AWSVRESYT,TRBJ1-2,TRBV30
AWTPHSGQRSYEQY,TRBJ2-7,TRBV30
ASSLLGNEQF,TRBJ2-1,TRBV2
ASSFADPSPLH,TRBJ1-6,TRBV7-9
ASSPTGRTEAF,TRBJ1-1,TRBV11-3
ASSWGTSGIPKDTQY,TRBJ2-3,TRBV7-2
SGLLDPGKLF,TRBJ1-4,TRBV29-1
ASSDGGRSNQPQH,TRBJ1-5,TRBV25-1
ASRDYSYEQY,TRBJ2-7,TRBV27
ASSDQGRGYT,TRBJ1-2,TRBV6-5
ASSSGTGSNYGYT,TRBJ1-2,TRBV18
ASSQGRTSSTDTQY,TRBJ2-3,TRBV4-3
ASSQTGDNQPQH,TRBJ1-5,TRBV28
SVRLAGGPADTQY,TRBJ2-3,TRBV29-1